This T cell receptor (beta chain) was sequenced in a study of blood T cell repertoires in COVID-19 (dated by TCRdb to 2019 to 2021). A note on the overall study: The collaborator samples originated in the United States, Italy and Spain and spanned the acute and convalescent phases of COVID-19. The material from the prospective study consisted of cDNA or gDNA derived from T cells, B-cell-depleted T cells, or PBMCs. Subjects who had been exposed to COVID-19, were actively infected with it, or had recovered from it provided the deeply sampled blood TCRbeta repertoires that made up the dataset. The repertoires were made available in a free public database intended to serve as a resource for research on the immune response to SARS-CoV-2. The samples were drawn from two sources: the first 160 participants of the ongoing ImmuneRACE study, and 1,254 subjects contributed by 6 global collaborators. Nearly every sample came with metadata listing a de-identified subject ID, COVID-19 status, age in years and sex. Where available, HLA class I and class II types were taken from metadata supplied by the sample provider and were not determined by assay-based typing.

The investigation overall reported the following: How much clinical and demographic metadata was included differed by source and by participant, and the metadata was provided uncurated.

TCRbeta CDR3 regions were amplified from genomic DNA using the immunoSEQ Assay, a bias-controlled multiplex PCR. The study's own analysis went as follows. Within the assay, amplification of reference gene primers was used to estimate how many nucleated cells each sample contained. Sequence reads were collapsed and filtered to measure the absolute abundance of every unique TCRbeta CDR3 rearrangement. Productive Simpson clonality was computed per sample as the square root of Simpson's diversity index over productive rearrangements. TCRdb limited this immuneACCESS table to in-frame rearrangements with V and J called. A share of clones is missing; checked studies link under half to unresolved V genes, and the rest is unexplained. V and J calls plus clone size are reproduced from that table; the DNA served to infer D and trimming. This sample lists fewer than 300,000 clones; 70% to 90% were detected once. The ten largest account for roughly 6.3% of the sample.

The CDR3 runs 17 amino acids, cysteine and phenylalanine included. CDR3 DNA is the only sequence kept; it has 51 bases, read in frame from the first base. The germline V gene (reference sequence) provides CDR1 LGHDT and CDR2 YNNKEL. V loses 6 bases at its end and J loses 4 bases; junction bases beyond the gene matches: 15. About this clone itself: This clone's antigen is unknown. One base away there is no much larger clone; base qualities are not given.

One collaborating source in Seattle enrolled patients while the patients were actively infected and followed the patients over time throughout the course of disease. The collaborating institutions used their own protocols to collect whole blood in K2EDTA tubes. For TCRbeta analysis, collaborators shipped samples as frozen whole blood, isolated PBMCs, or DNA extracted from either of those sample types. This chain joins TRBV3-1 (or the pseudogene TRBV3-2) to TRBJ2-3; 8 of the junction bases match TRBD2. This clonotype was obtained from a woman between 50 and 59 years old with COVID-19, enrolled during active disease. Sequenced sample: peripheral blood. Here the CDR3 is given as CASSPLQSGSRADTQYF. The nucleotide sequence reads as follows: TGTGCCAGCAGTCCTTTACAGAGCGGGAGTAGGGCAGATACGCAGTATTTT.